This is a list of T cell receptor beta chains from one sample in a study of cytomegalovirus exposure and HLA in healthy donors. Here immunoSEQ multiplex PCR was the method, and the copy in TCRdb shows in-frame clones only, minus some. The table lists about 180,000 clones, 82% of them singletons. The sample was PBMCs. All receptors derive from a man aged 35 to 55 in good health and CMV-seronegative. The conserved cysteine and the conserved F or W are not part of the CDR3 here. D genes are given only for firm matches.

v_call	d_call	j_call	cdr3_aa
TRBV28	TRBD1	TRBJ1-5	ASSSRDREVSQPQH
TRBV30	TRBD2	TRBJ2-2	ASKGGTRIAGELF
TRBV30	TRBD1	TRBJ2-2	AWGTGGVAGELF
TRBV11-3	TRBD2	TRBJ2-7	ASSSGGRLGEQY
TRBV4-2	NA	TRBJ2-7	ASSPEGGREQY
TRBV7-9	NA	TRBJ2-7	ASSFISYEQY
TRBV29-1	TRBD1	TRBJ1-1	SGTDRGESTEAF
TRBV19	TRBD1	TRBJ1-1	ASKKGTGLMNTEAF
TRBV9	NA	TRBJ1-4	ASSVGGPRAHNEKLF
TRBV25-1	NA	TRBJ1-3	ASSDPGRNTIY
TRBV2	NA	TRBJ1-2	ASKTVLYGYT
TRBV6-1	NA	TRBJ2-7	ASRPRGEGLGEQY
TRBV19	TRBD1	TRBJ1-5	ASSHAGTGGEQPQH
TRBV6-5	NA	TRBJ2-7	ASSELGGSYEQY
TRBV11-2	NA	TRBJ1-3	ASSSGQSRNTIY